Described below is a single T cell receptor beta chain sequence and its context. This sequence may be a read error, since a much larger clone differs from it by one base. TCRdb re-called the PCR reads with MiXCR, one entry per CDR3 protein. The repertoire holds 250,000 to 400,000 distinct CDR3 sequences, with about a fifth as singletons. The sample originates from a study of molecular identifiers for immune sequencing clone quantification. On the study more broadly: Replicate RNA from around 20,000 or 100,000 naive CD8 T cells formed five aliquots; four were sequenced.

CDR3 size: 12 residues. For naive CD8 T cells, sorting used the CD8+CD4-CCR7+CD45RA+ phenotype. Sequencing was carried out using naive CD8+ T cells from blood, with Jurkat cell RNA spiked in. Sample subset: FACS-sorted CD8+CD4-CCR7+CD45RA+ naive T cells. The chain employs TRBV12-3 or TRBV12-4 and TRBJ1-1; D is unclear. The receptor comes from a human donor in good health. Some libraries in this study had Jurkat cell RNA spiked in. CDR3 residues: CASKNRDTEVFF. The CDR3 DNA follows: TGTGCCAGCAAAAATCGCGACACTGAAGTTTTCTTT.